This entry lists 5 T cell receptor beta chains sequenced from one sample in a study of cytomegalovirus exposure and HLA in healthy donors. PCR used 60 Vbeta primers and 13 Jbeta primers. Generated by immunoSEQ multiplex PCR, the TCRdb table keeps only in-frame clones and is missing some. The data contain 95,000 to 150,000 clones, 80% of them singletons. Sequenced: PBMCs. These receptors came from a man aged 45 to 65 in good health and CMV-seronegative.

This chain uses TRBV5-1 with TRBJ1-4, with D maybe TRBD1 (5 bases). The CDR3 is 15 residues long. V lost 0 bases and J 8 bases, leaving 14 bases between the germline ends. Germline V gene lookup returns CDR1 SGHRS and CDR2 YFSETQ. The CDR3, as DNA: TGCGCCAGCAGCTTGGAGGCAGGGTTGAAGGAAAAACTGTTTTTT. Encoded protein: CASSLEAGLKEKLFF.

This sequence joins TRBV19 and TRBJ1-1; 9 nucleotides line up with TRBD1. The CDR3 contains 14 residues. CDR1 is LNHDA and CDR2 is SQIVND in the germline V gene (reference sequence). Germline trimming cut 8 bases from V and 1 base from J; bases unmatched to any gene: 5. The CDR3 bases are TGTGCCAGTCACAGGGGGCGAGGGAACACTGAAGCTTTCTTT. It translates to CASHRGRGNTEAFF.

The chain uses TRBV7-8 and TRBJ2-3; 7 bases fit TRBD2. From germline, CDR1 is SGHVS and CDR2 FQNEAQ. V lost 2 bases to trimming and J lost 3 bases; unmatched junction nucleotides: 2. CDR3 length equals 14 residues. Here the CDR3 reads CASSLTRGTDTQYF. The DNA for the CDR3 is TGTGCCAGCAGCTTAACGCGGGGGACAGATACGCAGTATTTT.

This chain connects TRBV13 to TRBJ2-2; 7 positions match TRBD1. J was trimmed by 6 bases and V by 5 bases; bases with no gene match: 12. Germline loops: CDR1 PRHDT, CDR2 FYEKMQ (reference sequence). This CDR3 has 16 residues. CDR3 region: CASSPQAGGFPGELFF. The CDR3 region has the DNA TGTGCCAGCAGCCCACAAGCAGGGGGATTTCCCGGGGAGCTGTTTTTT. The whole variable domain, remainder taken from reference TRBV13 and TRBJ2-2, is AAGVIQSPRHLIKEKRETATLKCYPIPRHDTVYWYQQGPGQDPQFLISFYEKMQSDKGSIPDRFSAQQFSDYHSELNMSSLELGDSALYFCASSPQAGGFPGELFFGEGSRLTVL.

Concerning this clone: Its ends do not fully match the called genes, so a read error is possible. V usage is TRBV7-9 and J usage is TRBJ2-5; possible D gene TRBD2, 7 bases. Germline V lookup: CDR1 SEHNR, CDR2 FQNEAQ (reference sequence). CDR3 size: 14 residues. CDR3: CASSFAGEGMTQHF. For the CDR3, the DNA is TGTGCCAGCAGCTTCGCAGGGGAGGGGATGACCCAGCACTTC.